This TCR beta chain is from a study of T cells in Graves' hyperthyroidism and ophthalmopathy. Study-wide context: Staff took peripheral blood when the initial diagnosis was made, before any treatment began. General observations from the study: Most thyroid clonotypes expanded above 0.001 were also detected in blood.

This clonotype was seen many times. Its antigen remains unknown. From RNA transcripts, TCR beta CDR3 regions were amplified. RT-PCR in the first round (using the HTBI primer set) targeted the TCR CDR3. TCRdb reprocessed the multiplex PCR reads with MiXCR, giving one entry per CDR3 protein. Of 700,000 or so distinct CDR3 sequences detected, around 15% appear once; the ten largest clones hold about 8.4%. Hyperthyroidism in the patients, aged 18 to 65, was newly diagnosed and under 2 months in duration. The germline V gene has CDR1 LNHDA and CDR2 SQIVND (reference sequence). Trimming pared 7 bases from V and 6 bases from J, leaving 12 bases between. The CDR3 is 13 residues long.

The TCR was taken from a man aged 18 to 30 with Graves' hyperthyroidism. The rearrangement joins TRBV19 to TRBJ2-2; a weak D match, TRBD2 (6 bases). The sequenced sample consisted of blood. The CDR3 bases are TGTGCCAGTACCCTTCGCGGGGCCGGGGAGCTGTTTTTT. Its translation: CASTLRGAGELFF.